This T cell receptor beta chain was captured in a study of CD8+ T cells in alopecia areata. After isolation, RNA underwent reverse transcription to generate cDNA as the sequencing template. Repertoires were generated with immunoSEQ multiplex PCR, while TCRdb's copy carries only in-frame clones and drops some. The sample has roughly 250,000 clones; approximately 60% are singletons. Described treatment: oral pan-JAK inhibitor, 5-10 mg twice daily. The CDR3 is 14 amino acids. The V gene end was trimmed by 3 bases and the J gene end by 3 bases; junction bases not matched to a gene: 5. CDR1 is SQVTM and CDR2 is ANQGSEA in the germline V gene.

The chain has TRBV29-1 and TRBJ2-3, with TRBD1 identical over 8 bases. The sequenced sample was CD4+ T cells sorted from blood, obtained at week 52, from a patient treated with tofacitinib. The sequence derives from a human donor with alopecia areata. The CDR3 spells CSVEQGARTDTQYF. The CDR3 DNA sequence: TGCAGCGTTGAGCAGGGGGCGCGTACAGATACGCAGTATTTT.